This TCR beta chain was obtained from a study of response to subunit inactivated influenza vaccine. TCRdb passed the RT-PCR reads through MiXCR, listing each CDR3 protein once. The sample lists hundreds of thousands of distinct CDR3 sequences, approximately 7.6% seen once, with approximately 12% in the top ten. The J segment lost 2 bases and the V segment lost 2 bases, leaving 0 bases of the junction unmatched. Germline CDR1 is MNHEY and CDR2 is SVGEGT. There are 14 residues in the CDR3. Worth noting for this clonotype: What it recognizes is unknown.

General study points: Researchers suggested that each seasonal influenza vaccination recruits few new T cells.

Sample: PBMCs from blood, taken around 25 months after vaccination. The J gene is TRBJ2-1, the V gene TRBV6-2 or TRBV6-3; 7 bases line up with TRBD2. The clonotype was recovered from a man between 50 and 69 years old who received an inactivated influenza vaccine. Here the CDR3 DNA reads TGTGCCAGCAGTTACGGGAGGGCCTACAATGAGCAGTTCTTC. It codes for CASSYGRAYNEQFF.